The 3 T cell receptor beta chains below were found in one sample sequenced in a study of radiotherapy plus CTLA-4 blockade in lung cancer. The method was immunoSEQ multiplex PCR; TCRdb's version includes in-frame clones alone and lacks a portion of them. The data hold 90,000 to 100,000 clones, with about four fifths observed a single time. Sequenced material: peripheral blood, taken from a patient treated with radiotherapy plus ipilimumab. Receptors originate from a human donor with non-small cell lung cancer who had a partial response to radiotherapy plus ipilimumab. Some clones in this sample may be carry-over from other donors' samples.

This chain links TRBV10-2 with TRBJ2-5; possibly TRBD1 for D (6 bases). Germline V gene sequence: CDR1 WSHSY, CDR2 SAAADI. This CDR3 contains 14 residues. V lost 6 bases and J 4 bases, leaving 15 bases between the germline ends. The CDR3 sequence is CASSRDITLETQYF. CDR3 coding DNA: TGCGCCAGCAGCCGGGACATAACGCTAGAGACCCAGTACTTC.

This clone occurred once. This sequence joins TRBV5-1 and TRBJ2-3; D might be TRBD1 (6 bases). Germline V gene lookup returns CDR1 SGHRS and CDR2 YFSETQ. The CDR3 consists of 16 residues. V lost 0 bases and J lost 4, with 15 bases in between. The CDR3 sequence is CASSLAVGAKADTQYF. The CDR3 DNA sequence: TGCGCCAGCAGCTTGGCCGTGGGGGCGAAAGCAGATACGCAGTATTTT.

The V gene is TRBV5-4, the J gene TRBJ1-2, with 8 bases fitting TRBD1. J lost 14 bases, V lost 4 bases, and 19 bases had no gene match. In germline, CDR1 is SGHNT, CDR2 YYREEE (reference sequence). The CDR3 runs to 15 residues. DNA of the CDR3: TGTGCCAGCAGCCGTTACGGACAGGGCAACCCCAGTTCGACCTTC. Translation: CASSRYGQGNPSSTF.